The clone carrying this TCR beta chain appeared once. The assay was immunoSEQ multiplex PCR, and TCRdb's table has in-frame clones only and misses some. The data show 150,000 to 170,000 clones, 70% to 90% seen once. The entry originates in a study of T cell responses to AZD1222 COVID-19 vaccine. Germline CDR1 reads LNHDA; CDR2 reads SQIVND (reference sequence). The CDR3 totals 14 residues. V gave up 6 bases and J gave up 4 bases, with 15 bases separating them. The chain joins TRBV19 to TRBJ1-2; D is undetermined. The sequence was obtained from an adult in good health. The sample was peripheral blood, taken on day 0 of MenACWY control vaccination. This CDR3 is CASSRRAGPYGYTF. The CDR3 DNA sequence: TGTGCCAGTAGCCGACGCGCGGGCCCCTATGGCTACACCTTC.